Listed here are 14 T cell receptor beta chains from one sample, sequenced in a study of regulatory T cells in long-lasting Graves disease. Noted time point: newly diagnosed GD, antithyroid drugs for less than 3 months. Isolated PBMC RNA provided the starting material for the TCR library. Relying on iRepertoire HTBI primers and Arm-PCR of CDR3 regions, the team built TCR beta libraries. TCRdb called the multiplex PCR reads again in MiXCR, with one record for every CDR3 protein. The table lists around 240,000 distinct CDR3 sequences, about 20% of them singletons. The sample was also reused in another study, on T cells in Graves' hyperthyroidism and ophthalmopathy.

Sequencing was performed on peripheral blood mononuclear cells (PBMCs), taken at new diagnosis, from a patient treated with antithyroid drugs. These receptors were obtained from a woman aged 30 to 39 with Graves disease.

This clonotype was seen a handful of times. This chain uses TRBV27 with TRBJ1-5, with D uncertain. The CDR3 has 13 residues. Trimming removed 7 bases at V and 5 bases at J, with 12 bases between. CDR1 is MNHEY and CDR2 is SMNVEV in the germline V gene (reference sequence). This chain's CDR3 is CASIVRSYQPQHF. The DNA of the CDR3 is TGTGCCAGCATTGTCCGCAGCTATCAGCCCCAGCATTTT.

At least ten counts were recorded for this clonotype. The chain couples TRBV20-1 to TRBJ2-3, with 10 nucleotides matching TRBD1. V lost 0 bases to trimming and J lost 4 bases; unmatched junction nucleotides: 4. This CDR3 is 15 amino acids long. Germline values: CDR1 DFQATT, CDR2 SNEGSKA (reference sequence). CDR3 loop: CSARDRDRGADTQYF. The CDR3 coding sequence is TGCAGTGCTAGAGATCGGGACAGGGGAGCAGATACGCAGTATTTT.

This chain joins TRBV20-1 and TRBJ2-1; maybe TRBD2 (5 bases). With the DNA end fitting TRBJ2-3 better, the J assignment may be wrong. CDR1 is DFQATT and CDR2 is SNEGSKA in the germline V gene (reference sequence). The CDR3 sequence is 17 residues long. CDR3: CSARGHESGQETDTQYF. CDR3 DNA sequence: TGCAGTGCTAGAGGCCACGAAAGCGGCCAAGAAACAGATACGCAGTATTTT.

This clonotype was observed many times. The J gene is TRBJ1-1, the V gene TRBV5-1; D call uncertain. Trimming left V 0 bases short and J 0 bases short, with 9 bases between. Germline V CDR1 and CDR2: SGHRS, YFSETQ. The CDR3 loop spans 15 amino acids. CDR3 nucleotides: TGCGCCAGCAGCTTGGGGTCAGCCTTGAACACTGAAGCTTTCTTT. It translates to CASSLGSALNTEAFF. The full variable domain, its missing parts supplied by reference TRBV5-1 and TRBJ1-1, is KAGVTQTPRYLIKTRGQQVTLSCSPISGHRSVSWYQQTPGQGLQFLFEYFSETQRNKGNFPGRFSGRQFSNSRSEMNVSTLELGDSALYLCASSLGSALNTEAFFGQGTRLTVV.

This clonotype has more than one count but fewer than ten. The gene calls are TRBV7-3 and TRBJ2-3; TRBD1 matches at 8 bases. The CDR3 length is 17 residues. Germline assignment: CDR1 SGHTA and CDR2 FQGTGA. V gave up 5 bases and J gave up 1 base; unmatched junction bases: 11. DNA of the CDR3: TGTGCCAGCAGCCTCGCAGGGGGCGGGGAGGGCACAGATACGCAGTATTTT. It specifies CASSLAGGGEGTDTQYF.

This clonotype appeared many times. This rearrangement joins TRBV5-1 to TRBJ1-4; possible D gene TRBD1, 6 bases. V was trimmed by 1 base and J by 7 bases, leaving 14 bases between them. Germline CDR1 and CDR2: SGHRS and YFSETQ. The CDR3 loop spans 15 amino acids. CDR3 in amino acids: CASSLIGGEGEKLFF. CDR3 DNA: TGCGCCAGCAGCTTGATTGGGGGCGAGGGTGAAAAACTGTTTTTT. Together with reference TRBV5-1 and TRBJ1-4, the CDR3 gives the full variable domain: KAGVTQTPRYLIKTRGQQVTLSCSPISGHRSVSWYQQTPGQGLQFLFEYFSETQRNKGNFPGRFSGRQFSNSRSEMNVSTLELGDSALYLCASSLIGGEGEKLFFGSGTQLSVL.

The rearrangement links TRBV12-3 or TRBV12-4 to TRBJ1-1, with 12 bases lining up with TRBD1. Unmatched junction bases numbered 1, after V lost 3 bases and J lost 2 bases. The CDR3 spans 15 residues. The CDR3 spells CASSFGTGGNTEAFF. CDR3 nucleotides: TGTGCCAGCAGTTTTGGGACAGGGGGCAACACTGAAGCTTTCTTT.

This clonotype was detected ten times or more. This sequence joins TRBV27 and TRBJ1-2; 9 bases fit TRBD1. Germline CDR1 and CDR2: MNHEY and SMNVEV (reference sequence). The J segment lost 8 bases and the V segment lost 5 bases, leaving 6 bases of the junction unmatched. This CDR3 is 13 amino acids long. CDR3 DNA sequence: TGTGCCAGCAGTATCACAGGGGGCAACGGCTACACCTTC. It specifies CASSITGGNGYTF.

This clonotype was observed many times. The rearrangement links TRBV7-2 to TRBJ1-2; D unresolved. The CDR3 covers 15 residues. Trimming shortened V by 1 base and J by 4 bases, and 13 bases separated the two germline ends. CDR1 and CDR2 from the germline V gene are SGHTA and FQGNSA. CDR3 sequence: CASSLEVRIIYGYTF. CDR3 bases: TGTGCCAGCAGCTTAGAAGTCCGGATAATCTATGGCTACACCTTC.

The sample holds a few counts of this clonotype. This sequence joins TRBV25-1 and TRBJ2-1; possibly TRBD2 for D (5 bases). CDR3 length: 17 residues. CDR1 MGHDK and CDR2 SYGVNS come from the germline V gene. V lost 6 bases to trimming and J lost 0 bases, with 18 bases between them. The CDR3 coding sequence is TGTGCCAGCAGCTTGAATGGAGGAAAAAGCTCCTACAATGAGCAGTTCTTC. It specifies CASSLNGGKSSYNEQFF.

This clonotype has a count of ten or more. The CDR3 DNA sequence: TGTGCCAGCAGTGCTACAGCCTTTGGCTACACCTTC. Protein sequence: CASSATAFGYTF. J is TRBJ1-2 and V is TRBV6-1; no definite D call. From germline, CDR1 is MNHNS and CDR2 SASEGT. V shed 4 bases and J shed 7 bases, with 10 bases lying between them. This CDR3 is 12 amino acids long.

In its sample, this clonotype was seen many times. V is TRBV18 and J is TRBJ1-4, with D possibly TRBD1 on 5 matching bases. Germline V CDR1 and CDR2: KGHSH, LQKENI. The CDR3 sequence is 16 residues long. Trimming stripped 0 bases from V and 2 bases from J, with 10 bases between. In DNA, the CDR3 is TGTGCCAGCTCACCACCCCAGGGCTCGACTAATGAAAAACTGTTTTTT. Residues: CASSPPQGSTNEKLFF.

This clonotype showed up many times. The chain carries TRBV28 and TRBJ2-3; 9 positions agree with TRBD2. V lost 2 bases, J lost 3 bases, and 9 bases stayed unmatched. The CDR3 is made up of 17 amino acids. Germline V CDR1 and CDR2: MDHEN, SYDVKM. The CDR3 DNA reads TGTGCCAGCAGTTTACGGGCGGGGGGGAGATTAACAGATACGCAGTATTTT. The encoded protein is CASSLRAGGRLTDTQYF.

This clonotype was observed many times. The J gene is TRBJ2-3, the V gene TRBV5-5, with 9 bases that match TRBD2. This CDR3 is built from 17 residues. With 0 bases clipped from V and 4 bases from J, the junction kept 9 bases outside the gene matches. The V gene's germline CDR1 is SGHKS and CDR2 YYEKEE (reference sequence). CDR3 nucleotides: TGTGCCAGCAGCTTGGCCCGGGCTAGCGGGGCGGCAGATACGCAGTATTTT. Encoded protein: CASSLARASGAADTQYF.